The rows below give T cell receptor beta chains drawn from one sample of a study of cytomegalovirus exposure and HLA in healthy donors. Profiled with immunoSEQ multiplex PCR; TCRdb holds only in-frame clones, not every one. This sample has under 200,000 clones, with 75% found just once. Material: PBMCs. Every receptor here comes from a male donor in good health and CMV-seronegative. CDR3s include the opening cysteine and the closing phenylalanine or tryptophan. Each record gives: V gene, CDR3 protein.

v_gene: TRBV5-1
CDR3aa: CASSITGSTAETQYF

v_gene: TRBV18
CDR3aa: CASSPTGTGKNGYTF

v_gene: TRBV6-5
CDR3aa: CASSPPRTVIYGYTF

v_gene: TRBV7-9
CDR3aa: CASRESGGLTYEQYF

v_gene: TRBV12-2
CDR3aa: CASRLAWTGSYEQYF

v_gene: TRBV19
CDR3aa: CASSMRVTEAFF

v_gene: TRBV7-8
CDR3aa: CASSFTRADSGANVLTF

v_gene: TRBV19
CDR3aa: CASSIRRGRLEAFF

v_gene: TRBV16
CDR3aa: CASSQSRQGASEAFF

v_gene: TRBV18
CDR3aa: CASSPQDQYFSGTGQQETQYF

v_gene: TRBV4-3
CDR3aa: CASSQEVQSTKNIQYF

v_gene: TRBV7-9
CDR3aa: CASSPQLDWQETQYF

v_gene: TRBV4-1
CDR3aa: CASSLRTAYGAFF